This TCR beta chain originates from a study of human CD8 memory T cell subsets. Germline V gene sequence: CDR1 SGHNT, CDR2 YYREEE (reference sequence). The CDR3 has 18 residues. Scientists made TCR beta libraries using UMI-labeled 5' RACE. From the 5' RACE reads, TCRdb lists one entry per CDR3 protein and no DNA. Its listing shows approximately 11,000 distinct CDR3 sequences. This chain uses TRBV5-4 with TRBJ2-1; the TCRdb call, TRBD2, lacks DNA for checking. This TCR derives from a human donor in good health. The sequencing sample was made of CD8+ stem-like memory T cells (TSCM and TCM) sorted from PBMCs. Subset in this sample: stem-like memory CD8 T cells (TSTEM), CCR7+ PD-1- TIGIT-. The CDR3 protein is CASSTGTSGGHSYNEQFF.